Following are 10 T cell receptor beta chains from one sample sequenced in a study of blood T cells in healthy people across ages. Alongside a J-beta primer mix, a sample-barcoded 5' primer served in a second PCR lasting about 7 to 11 cycles. TCRdb called the 5' RACE reads again in MiXCR, with one record for every CDR3 protein. The table includes hundreds of thousands of distinct CDR3 sequences, roughly three fifths detected once. Sequencing was performed on blood. The receptors were gathered from a man aged 35-49 years in good health.

The V and J genes are TRBV9 and TRBJ2-1; 13 bases fit TRBD2. The germline V gene encodes CDR1 SGDLS and CDR2 YYNGEE. After removal of 3 bases from V and 7 bases from J, the junction contained 7 bases not matched to a gene. This CDR3 has 16 amino acids. CDR3 protein: CASSGPELAGGNEQFF. CDR3 coding DNA: TGTGCCAGCAGCGGACCAGAACTAGCGGGAGGGAATGAGCAGTTCTTC.

The gene calls are TRBV6-6 and TRBJ2-1; 14 nucleotides match TRBD2. With 7 bases clipped from V and 8 bases from J, the junction kept 4 bases outside the gene matches. This CDR3 has 14 amino acids. Germline lookup yields CDR1 MNHNY and CDR2 SVGAGI (reference sequence). The CDR3, as DNA: TGTGCCAGCACGACTAGCGGGAGGGCCCATGAGCAGTTCTTC. Encoded protein: CASTTSGRAHEQFF.

The chain couples TRBV7-8 to TRBJ1-6; D is perhaps TRBD1 (6 bases). The germline gives CDR1 SGHVS, CDR2 FQNEAQ. Trimming removed 3 bases from V and 6 bases from J, with 15 bases in between. There are 16 residues in the CDR3. In DNA, the CDR3 is TGTGCCAGCAGCTTCCAAACGGGACACTTTAATTCACCCCTCCACTTT. Protein product: CASSFQTGHFNSPLHF.

The genes are TRBV27 and TRBJ2-1; D tentatively fits TRBD1 or TRBD2 (6 bases each). TRBJ2-7 explains the end of the DNA better; the J call may be wrong. The CDR3 consists of 13 residues. The germline V gene has CDR1 MNHEY and CDR2 SMNVEV (reference sequence). CDR3 coding DNA: TGTGCCAGCAGTTGGGGGGCGAATTACGAGCAGTACTTC. Translated, it gives CASSWGANYEQYF.

In its sample, this clonotype was seen a few times. The CDR3 DNA reads TGTGCCACCCGGACAGGGGAAGAGGACGCCGGGGAGCTGTTTTTT. Translating it yields CATRTGEEDAGELFF. V usage is TRBV24-1 and J usage is TRBJ2-2; TRBD1 agrees at 9 bases. CDR3 length equals 15 residues. V was pared by 9 bases and J by 6 bases, with 10 bases of the junction left unmatched. CDR1 and CDR2 from the germline V gene are KGHDR and SFDVKD.

V and J are TRBV6-1 and TRBJ2-3; weak D call: TRBD1 (7 bases). There are 15 residues in the CDR3. The germline CDR1 and CDR2 sequences are MNHNS and SASEGT. Trimming left V 1 base short and J 7 bases short, with 15 bases between. The CDR3 sequence is CASSEVEGAPYTQYF. CDR3 bases: TGTGCCAGCAGTGAAGTGGAGGGGGCGCCGTATACGCAGTATTTT.

This clonotype has a single count. This chain connects TRBV15 to TRBJ2-3, with TRBD2 matching 12 bases. The CDR3 has 20 amino acids. Trimming at V came to 0 bases and at J to 3 bases, leaving 13 bases not matched to a gene. Looked up from germline, CDR1 is LNHNV and CDR2 is YYDKDF (reference sequence). DNA of the CDR3: TGTGCCACCAGCAGAGATCGGCTAGCGGGGGGGGGAGTGGAAACAGATACGCAGTATTTT. Translated: CATSRDRLAGGGVETDTQYF.

This clonotype was found once. The chain joins TRBV6-1 to TRBJ2-6; 10 bases are shared with TRBD1. Germline-derived CDR1 and CDR2 are MNHNS and SASEGT. This CDR3 contains 17 residues. The ends lost 6 bases at V and 1 base at J; junction bases unmatched: 6. The CDR3 reads CASSHDRGPSGANVLTF. The CDR3 DNA sequence: TGTGCCAGCAGCCACGACAGGGGGCCTTCTGGGGCCAACGTCCTGACTTTC.

The gene calls are TRBV7-9 and TRBJ1-4, with D hard to call. The CDR3 length is 15 residues. Per germline, CDR1 SEHNR and CDR2 FQNEAQ (reference sequence). V lost 1 base and J 2 bases, leaving 8 bases between the germline ends. The CDR3 coding sequence is TGTGCCAGCAGCTTAGGGTCCGGGACTAATGAAAAACTGTTTTTT. Protein product: CASSLGSGTNEKLFF.

The genes are TRBV19 and TRBJ2-2; D might be TRBD2 (5 bases). This CDR3 is 15 amino acids long. Germline V gene sequence: CDR1 LNHDA, CDR2 SQIVND (reference sequence). Trimming cost V 7 bases and J 3 bases, with 15 bases left between them. CDR3 coding DNA: TGTGCCAGTATCGAGCCGGTCGGGGACACCGGGGAGCTGTTTTTT. It is translated as CASIEPVGDTGELFF.